The 32 T cell receptor beta chains below were found in one sample sequenced in a study of CD8+CD57+ T cells in acquired aplastic anemia. Both TCR beta VDJ combination and CDR3 sequence profiling were carried out. Genomic DNA was the template for this profiling. TCRdb re-called the reads through MiXCR, storing one row per CDR3 protein. The data hold about 260,000 distinct CDR3 sequences, with approximately 82% observed a single time. Whoever was chosen for sequencing had shown CD8+CD57+ cell expansion by flow cytometry. Sequenced: sorted CD4+, CD8+, or CD8+CD57+ T cells (not recorded which) from PBMCs. These receptors all stem from a human donor with aplastic anemia.

This chain uses TRBV7-2 with TRBJ2-2; D is uncertain. V lost 7 bases and J lost 1, with 10 bases in between. Germline V CDR1 and CDR2: SGHTA, FQGNSA. This CDR3 contains 14 residues. The CDR3 here is CASMSRENTGELFF. In nucleotides, the CDR3 is TGTGCCAGCATGTCAAGGGAGAACACCGGGGAGCTGTTTTTT.

The chain links TRBV9 to TRBJ2-1; a weak D match, TRBD1 (6 bases). Trimming took 4 bases from V and 9 from J, leaving 23 bases between them. CDR3 length equals 16 residues. Germline values: CDR1 SGDLS, CDR2 YYNGEE. As DNA, the CDR3 is TGTGCCAGCAGCTTCGGGACAAGCGGAAGGGGCGCTGAGCAGTTCTTC. Its translation is CASSFGTSGRGAEQFF.

On this clonotype: One end of the junction varies from germline; a read error may be responsible. The V gene is TRBV15, the J gene TRBJ2-7; tentatively, D is TRBD1 (6 bases). The CDR3 sequence is 14 residues long. Germline V gives CDR1 LNHNV, CDR2 YYDKDF (reference sequence). The CDR3 is CASSRQENLYEQYF. CDR3 DNA sequence: TGTGCCAGCAGCAGACAGGAAAACCTCTACGAGCAGTACTTC.

To note about this clonotype: A junction boundary mismatches the germline segment, possibly from a read error. The chain has TRBV7-9 and TRBJ2-2; D might be TRBD2 (5 bases). The CDR3 totals 12 residues. Germline lookup yields CDR1 SEHNR and CDR2 FQNEAQ (reference sequence). CDR3 coding DNA: TGTGCCAGCAGCTTAGTACGCGGCGGGCTGAGTTTT. It specifies CASSLVRGGLSF.

This clonotype has just a few counts. This chain connects TRBV7-2 to TRBJ1-2; maybe TRBD1 (5 bases). Germline CDR1 and CDR2: SGHTA and FQGNSA. The CDR3 runs to 16 residues. The ends were cut back, 3 bases at V and 5 bases at J, with 19 bases in the middle. CDR3 nucleotides: TGTGCCAGCAGCTTGGCGGGGGATCGGCTCGTATATGGCTACACCTTC. Translation: CASSLAGDRLVYGYTF.

Points on this clonotype: This likely comes from a read error, as the CDR3 has no conserved phenylalanine or tryptophan at its end. The limits of the CDR3 on the DNA are not certain, so only TCRdb's listed CDR3 is given. The V gene is TRBV7-2, the J gene TRBJ2-1. Germline CDR1 SGHTA, CDR2 FQGNSA. Ends included, the CDR3 has 13 residues. CDR3 protein: CASSSGVTCGQIY.

With regard to this clonotype: This is likely a read error, given that the CDR3 carries no conserved phenylalanine or tryptophan at its end. No DNA is shown, since the ends of the CDR3 on it are uncertain; the CDR3 is the one TCRdb lists. The chain joins TRBV9 to TRBJ2-3. The germline V gene has CDR1 SGDLS and CDR2 YYNGEE. The CDR3 spans 13 residues, counting both ends. This CDR3 is CASSVVDPDTENI.

The rearrangement uses TRBV7-2 and TRBJ1-2, with D hard to call. This CDR3 contains 14 residues. CDR1 is SGHTA and CDR2 is FQGNSA in the germline V gene. V was cut by 2 bases and J by 14 bases, with 21 bases left in between. CDR3 protein: CASSLPLALSAHTF. CDR3 in DNA: TGTGCCAGCAGCTTACCGTTAGCCCTGTCAGCCCATACCTTC.

The chain is built from TRBV19 and TRBJ2-2; the D is unclear. Germline V gives CDR1 LNHDA, CDR2 SQIVND (reference sequence). V was pared by 6 bases and J by 1 base, with 15 bases between. There are 16 residues in the CDR3. CDR3: CASRPPGPGNTGELFF. The CDR3 region has the DNA TGTGCCAGTAGGCCCCCTGGCCCGGGGAACACCGGGGAGCTGTTTTTT.

The chain employs TRBV9 and TRBJ2-6, with D possibly TRBD2 on 6 matching bases. Trimming left V 0 bases short and J 14 bases short, with 21 bases between. This CDR3 is built from 16 residues. CDR1 SGDLS and CDR2 YYNGEE come from the germline V gene. CDR3 loop: CASSVEASAYNELLTF. In DNA, the CDR3 is TGTGCCAGCAGCGTAGAGGCTAGCGCCTACAATGAGCTCCTGACTTTC.

The chain uses TRBV20-1 and TRBJ2-3; 12 bases map to TRBD2. Germline loops: CDR1 DFQATT, CDR2 SNEGSKA (reference sequence). The CDR3 runs 14 residues. Trimming cost V 5 bases and J 7 bases; bases outside gene matches: 7. The CDR3 DNA sequence: TGCAGTGCTCTCCTAGCGGGGGGGCCAAATACGCAGTATTTT. The encoded protein is CSALLAGGPNTQYF.

V usage is TRBV9 and J usage is TRBJ2-7; 8 positions match TRBD2. The germline gives CDR1 SGDLS, CDR2 YYNGEE. CDR3 size: 18 residues. Trimming at V came to 4 bases and at J to 1 base, leaving 16 bases not matched to a gene. For the CDR3, the DNA is TGTGCCAGCAGCTTTCGTACAAGCGGGAGAAATCTTTCCTACGAGCAGTACGTC. Translating it yields CASSFRTSGRNLSYEQYV.

The chain employs TRBV9 and TRBJ2-3; 7 positions match TRBD2. Germline CDR1 SGDLS, CDR2 YYNGEE. This CDR3 spans 13 amino acids. The ends lost 3 bases at V and 14 bases at J; junction bases unmatched: 12. The CDR3 sequence is CASSGLAGNTGYF. The CDR3, as DNA: TGTGCCAGCAGCGGATTAGCGGGTAACACCGGGTATTTT.

The gene calls are TRBV24-1 and TRBJ2-3; D remains ambiguous. The CDR3 has 13 residues. Germline CDR1 and CDR2: KGHDR and SFDVKD. Trimming shortened V by 3 bases and J by 0 bases, and 3 bases separated the two germline ends. The CDR3, as DNA: TGTGCCACCAGTGATCGTAGCACAGATACGCAGTATTTT. Its translation is CATSDRSTDTQYF.

This clonotype was detected only once. This rearrangement joins TRBV6-5 to TRBJ2-7; D perhaps matches TRBD1 (6 bases). The CDR3 is 15 amino acids. Trimming stripped 5 bases from V and 4 bases from J, with 18 bases between. CDR1 is MNHEY, CDR2 SVGAGI, per germline. CDR3 DNA sequence: TGTGCCAGCAGTCCCTCCGGGGCAGGGGAGTACGAGCAGTACTTC. Its protein is CASSPSGAGEYEQYF.

As for this clonotype: A read error may produce the germline difference seen at one junction end. The V gene is TRBV9, the J gene TRBJ2-3; D is ambiguous. Germline V gene lookup returns CDR1 SGDLS and CDR2 YYNGEE. This CDR3 contains 14 residues. CDR3 protein: CASSVAGLPGNNDF. CDR3 DNA: TGTGCCAGCAGCGTAGCAGGTCTTCCGGGTAACAATGATTTT.

This clonotype has just a few counts. This chain connects TRBV29-1 to TRBJ1-2; D may be TRBD1 (5 bases). The CDR3 has 13 residues. Per germline, CDR1 SQVTM and CDR2 ANQGSEA. CDR3 coding DNA: TGCAGTGGGGGGGAATCGCAAACTAATGGCTACACCTTC. Residues: CSGGESQTNGYTF.

In this sample, this clonotype turned up a few times. The CDR3 region has the DNA TGCAGTGCTAGAGATCCTATCTTCCAAACGACTAATGAAAAACTGTTTTTT. This sequence encodes CSARDPIFQTTNEKLFF. This chain joins TRBV20-1 and TRBJ1-4; the D is unclear. Germline lookup yields CDR1 DFQATT and CDR2 SNEGSKA (reference sequence). V lost 0 bases, J lost 2 bases, and 16 bases lay in between. The CDR3 length is 17 residues.

Of note for this clonotype: Mismatch with germline at one junction end may stem from a read error. The gene calls are TRBV10-3 and TRBJ2-1; 8 bases are shared with TRBD1. The germline V gene encodes CDR1 ENHRY and CDR2 SYGVKD. The CDR3 is 17 amino acids. CDR3 sequence: CATSEYGQGTIHNEQFF. The DNA of the CDR3 is TGTGCCACCAGTGAGTATGGACAGGGTACCATTCACAATGAGCAGTTCTTC.

Points on this clonotype: Since no conserved phenylalanine or tryptophan closes the CDR3, a read error is the likely cause. The DNA is left out, because the CDR3 cannot be placed on it with certainty; the CDR3 is given as TCRdb lists it. V gene TRBV7-9 combines with J gene TRBJ1-2. Germline loops: CDR1 SEHNR, CDR2 FQNEAQ (reference sequence). The length of the CDR3 is 13 amino acids, counting both ends. CDR3 region: CASSPGPTHDDYT.

The chain has TRBV7-9 and TRBJ1-1; D is uncertain. The V and J ends lost 5 bases and 14 bases respectively, with 27 bases between them. The V gene's germline CDR1 is SEHNR and CDR2 FQNEAQ (reference sequence). The CDR3 is 15 residues long. The DNA for the CDR3 is TGTGCCAGCAGCGACACAGTTACGCAGAATATTGACCCATTCTTT. This encodes CASSDTVTQNIDPFF.

The J gene is TRBJ2-5, the V gene TRBV5-8; D not certain. Germline V lookup: CDR1 SGHTS, CDR2 YDEGEE. The germline V and J ends were trimmed by 4 bases and 7 bases, with 11 bases remaining between them. The CDR3 sequence is 12 residues long. The CDR3 is CASSITTGTQYF. CDR3 nucleotides: TGTGCCAGCAGCATTACTACCGGGACCCAGTACTTC.

This clonotype is a singleton in its sample. One end of the junction is discordant with germline, which a read error may explain. The J gene is TRBJ1-2, the V gene TRBV12-3 or TRBV12-4; the D gene is possibly TRBD1 (5 bases). This CDR3 is 14 amino acids long. Here the CDR3 reads CASSTSGRQSAPAF. In nucleotides, the CDR3 is TGTGCCAGCAGTACATCAGGGAGGCAATCTGCCCCAGCATTC.

This chain joins TRBV20-1 and TRBJ1-3; TRBD1 matches 9 bases. V was pared by 6 bases and J by 1 base, with 7 bases of the junction left unmatched. This CDR3 has 15 residues. Germline V lookup: CDR1 DFQATT, CDR2 SNEGSKA (reference sequence). The CDR3 DNA sequence: TGCAGTGCGAAGGGACAGGGCGCATCTGGAAACACCATATATTTT. Translation: CSAKGQGASGNTIYF.

The CDR3 DNA is TGTGCCAGCAGCGTAGGGGGGGGGAGGGGTCAAGCTCCGCAGTATTTT. Translation gives CASSVGGGRGQAPQYF. The rearrangement uses TRBV9 and TRBJ2-3; 7 bases map to TRBD2. The V segment lost 0 bases and the J segment 10 bases; nucleotides outside the gene matches: 14. The V gene's germline CDR1 is SGDLS and CDR2 YYNGEE. The length of the CDR3 is 16 residues.

Of note for this clonotype: Its ends do not fully match the called genes, so a read error is possible. The J gene is TRBJ2-5, the V gene TRBV7-9; possibly TRBD2 for D (5 bases). The germline gives CDR1 SEHNR, CDR2 FQNEAQ (reference sequence). This CDR3 contains 14 residues. Written as DNA, the CDR3 is TGTGCCAGCAGCAGCGCGAGCACGCGAGGGTCCCAGCACTTC. It encodes CASSSASTRGSQHF.

The chain is built from TRBV7-9 and TRBJ2-7; TRBD2 aligns across 8 bases. The CDR3 sequence is 13 residues long. Germline assignment: CDR1 SEHNR and CDR2 FQNEAQ (reference sequence). The CDR3 here is CASSFKRGGGNDV. The DNA of the CDR3 is TGTGCCAGCAGCTTTAAAAGAGGCGGGGGGAACGACGTC.

With regard to this clonotype: A junction end diverges from the germline sequence, so it may reflect a read error. The chain has TRBV2 and TRBJ2-7; 7 bases agree with TRBD2. This CDR3 has 15 residues. Per germline, CDR1 SNHLY and CDR2 FYNNEI. The CDR3 protein is CASSEVGGGDYEEYF. The DNA for the CDR3 is TGTGCCAGCAGTGAAGTGGGCGGGGGAGACTACGAGGAGTACTTC.

The chain employs TRBV7-8 and TRBJ1-1; the D is unclear. Germline CDR1 SGHVS, CDR2 FQNEAQ. V was shortened by 3 bases and J by 9 bases, with 20 bases between the two germline ends. CDR3 length: 15 residues. CDR3 DNA sequence: TGTGCCAGCAGCTTTCATCCAGACGGGAACACCCAAGCTTTCTTT. The encoded protein is CASSFHPDGNTQAFF.

A remark on this clonotype: The CDR3 end shows no conserved phenylalanine or tryptophan, and so a read error is likely. The chain combines TRBV15 with TRBJ2-6; no clear D gene. This CDR3 region has 16 residues. Germline V lookup: CDR1 LNHNV, CDR2 YYDKDF (reference sequence). Deletions cut 3 bases from V and 13 bases from J, with 22 bases between. The CDR3 DNA sequence: TGTGCCACCAGCAGGGCCGCCAGCCAAGAGACCCAGGTCCTGACTCCA. This codes for CATSRAASQETQVLTP.

The gene calls are TRBV14 and TRBJ2-1; TRBD2 is a possible D gene (5 bases). Germline V CDR1 and CDR2: SGHDN, FVKESK. Trimming stripped 5 bases from V and 7 bases from J, with 15 bases between. This CDR3 region has 14 residues. This CDR3 is CASSVFPRGNEQFF. The CDR3 coding sequence is TGTGCCAGCAGCGTGTTTCCTCGGGGTAATGAGCAGTTCTTC.

This chain links TRBV7-3 with TRBJ2-7, with D possibly matching TRBD1 (6 bases). CDR1 is SGHTA, CDR2 FQGTGA, per germline. Trimming left V 5 bases short and J 4 bases short, with 27 bases between. This CDR3 contains 18 residues. CDR3 in DNA: TGTGCCAGCAGCCCACAGGGATTACAATTCACCCCTCCATACGAGCAGTACGTC. This codes for CASSPQGLQFTPPYEQYV.